The TCR beta chain under discussion was sequenced for a study of blood T cell repertoires in COVID-19 (dated by TCRdb to 2018 to 2021). About the study as a whole: The collaborator samples originated in the United States, Italy and Spain and spanned the acute and convalescent phases of COVID-19. Sample metadata almost always included a de-identified subject ID, COVID-19 status, age in years and sex. Where HLA class I and class II types were available, the types were taken from metadata supplied by the sample provider, not from assay-based typing. The repertoires were made available in a free public database intended to serve as a resource for research on the immune response to SARS-CoV-2. The material from the prospective study consisted of cDNA or gDNA derived from T cells, B-cell-depleted T cells, or PBMCs. The dataset comprised deeply sampled blood TCRbeta repertoires from subjects exposed to, actively infected with, or recovered from COVID-19. The samples were drawn from the first 160 participants of the ongoing ImmuneRACE study and from 1,254 subjects provided by 6 global collaborators.

TCRbeta CDR3 regions were amplified from genomic DNA by means of the immunoSEQ Assay, a bias-controlled multiplex PCR. In the authors' own workflow: Nucleated cell counts per sample were estimated from amplification of reference gene primers within the assay. To quantify the absolute abundance of each unique TCRbeta CDR3 rearrangement, sequence reads were collapsed and filtered. For each sample, productive Simpson clonality was calculated as the square root of Simpson's diversity index over productive rearrangements. Not all clones reach the TCRdb copy of this immuneACCESS table, which keeps in-frame sequences only. Checked studies attribute under half of the gap to unresolved V genes and leave the rest unexplained. The DNA gave D and trimming, while V, J and clone size come from that table. The sample table records 150,000 or so clones; about nine tenths of these occur just once. The ten most abundant clones make up roughly 19% of the sample.

Each collaborating institution followed its own protocols to collect whole blood in K2EDTA tubes. For TCRbeta analysis, collaborator samples were shipped as frozen whole blood, as isolated PBMCs, or as DNA extracted from either sample type. V is pared back by 0 bases and J by 5 bases, with 4 bases lying between the germline termini. Looking up the germline V gene yields CDR1 MNHNS and CDR2 SASEGT. The CDR3 sequence holds 13 residues, the cysteine and phenylalanine included. Of all the DNA, just the CDR3 is kept, 39 bases in frame from base 1. Comment on this clone: Its antigen is unknown. Base qualities are not at hand, and no much larger clone is one base apart.

Study-wide conclusions, independent of this receptor: Clinical and demographic metadata were provided uncurated, with the amount varying by source and participant.

Recombination linked TRBV6-1 to TRBJ2-2; no D gene is confidently identified. This TCR came from a man aged 55-75 years with active or convalescent COVID-19. What was sequenced was peripheral blood. In nucleotides, the sequence is TGTGCCAGCAGTGAAGCCGGTACCGGGGAGCTGTTTTTT. This is translated as CASSEAGTGELFF.